This T cell receptor beta chain was observed in a study of cytomegalovirus exposure and HLA in healthy donors. Study-level results: A later analysis by the authors found several of the most significant clusters apparently linked to common viral pathogens.

This clone occurred once. Its antigen is not identified. CDR1 ENHRY and CDR2 SYGVKD come from the germline V gene. CDR3 length: 13 amino acids. J was trimmed by 4 bases and V by 6 bases; bases with no gene match: 4. Researchers ran the PCR with 60 Vbeta and 13 Jbeta primers. The repertoire was sequenced with immunoSEQ multiplex PCR; TCRdb's copy has only in-frame clones and lacks some. The data contain 90,000 to 120,000 clones, approximately 79% of them seen just once; the ten biggest clones take up 2% to 3%. The clonotype originates from a man younger than 35 in good health and CMV-seronegative. Specimen: PBMCs. The chain carries TRBV10-3 and TRBJ2-7, with TRBD1 matching over 9 bases. The CDR3 bases are TGTGCCATCAGGGGGGGACAGGGATACGAGCAGTACTTC. Its protein product is CAIRGGQGYEQYF.